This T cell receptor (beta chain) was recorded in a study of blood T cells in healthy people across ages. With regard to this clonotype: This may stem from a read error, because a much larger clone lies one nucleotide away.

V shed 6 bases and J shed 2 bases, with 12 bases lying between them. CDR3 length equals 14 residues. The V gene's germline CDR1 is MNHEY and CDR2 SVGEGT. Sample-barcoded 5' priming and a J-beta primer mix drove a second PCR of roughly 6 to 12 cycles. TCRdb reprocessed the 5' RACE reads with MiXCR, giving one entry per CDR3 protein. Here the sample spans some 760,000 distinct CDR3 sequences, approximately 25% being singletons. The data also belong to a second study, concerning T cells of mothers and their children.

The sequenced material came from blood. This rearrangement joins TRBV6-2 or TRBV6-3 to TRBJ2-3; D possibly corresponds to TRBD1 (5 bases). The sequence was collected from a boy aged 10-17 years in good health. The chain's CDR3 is CASSMTEITDTQYF. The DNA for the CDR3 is TGTGCCAGCAGCATGACAGAGATCACAGATACGCAGTATTTT.